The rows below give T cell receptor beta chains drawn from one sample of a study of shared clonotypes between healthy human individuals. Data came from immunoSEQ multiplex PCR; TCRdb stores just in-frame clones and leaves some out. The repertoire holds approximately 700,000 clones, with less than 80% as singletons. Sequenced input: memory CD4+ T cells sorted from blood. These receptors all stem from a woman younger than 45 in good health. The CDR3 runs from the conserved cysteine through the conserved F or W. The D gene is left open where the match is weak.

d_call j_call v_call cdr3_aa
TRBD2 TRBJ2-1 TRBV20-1 CSGGAGDGQFF
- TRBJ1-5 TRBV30 CAWSGESNQPQHF
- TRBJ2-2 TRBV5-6 CASSWGQSGELFF
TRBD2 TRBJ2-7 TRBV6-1 CASSAPPGTSGSYEQYF
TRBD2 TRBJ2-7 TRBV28 CASSSGTSGSYEQYF
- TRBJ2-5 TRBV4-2 CASSQGYGQETQYF
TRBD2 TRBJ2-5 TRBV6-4 CASSKTSGETQYF
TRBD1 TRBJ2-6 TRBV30 CAWSEQGTGANVLTF
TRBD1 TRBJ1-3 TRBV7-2 CASSPLTGAGNTIYF
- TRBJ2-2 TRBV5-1 CASSPVTGNTGELFF
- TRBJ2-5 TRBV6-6 CASSYSIGGETQYF
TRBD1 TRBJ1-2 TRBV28 CASRIRDRSPGTNYGYTF
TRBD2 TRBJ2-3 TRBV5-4 CASSLALAGGTDTQYF
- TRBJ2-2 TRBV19 CASSVAPGQGHTGELFF
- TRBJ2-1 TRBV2 CASSPQGGGNEQFF
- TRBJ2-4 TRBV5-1 CASSSDRMGGQNIQYF
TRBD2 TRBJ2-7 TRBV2 CASSVPGTNYEQYF
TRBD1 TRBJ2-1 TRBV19 CASNDRRGTGDNEQFF
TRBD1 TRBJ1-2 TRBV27 CASSSTPPGQGSTGYTF
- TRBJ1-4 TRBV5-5 CASSSQGRETEKLFF
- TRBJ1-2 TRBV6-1 CASTQGTVLSYGYTF
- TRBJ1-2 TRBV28 CASTNSGTLYGYTF
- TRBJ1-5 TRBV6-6 CASAFGDRGQPQHF
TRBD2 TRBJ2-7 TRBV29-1 CSVEFPSGRGTYEQYF